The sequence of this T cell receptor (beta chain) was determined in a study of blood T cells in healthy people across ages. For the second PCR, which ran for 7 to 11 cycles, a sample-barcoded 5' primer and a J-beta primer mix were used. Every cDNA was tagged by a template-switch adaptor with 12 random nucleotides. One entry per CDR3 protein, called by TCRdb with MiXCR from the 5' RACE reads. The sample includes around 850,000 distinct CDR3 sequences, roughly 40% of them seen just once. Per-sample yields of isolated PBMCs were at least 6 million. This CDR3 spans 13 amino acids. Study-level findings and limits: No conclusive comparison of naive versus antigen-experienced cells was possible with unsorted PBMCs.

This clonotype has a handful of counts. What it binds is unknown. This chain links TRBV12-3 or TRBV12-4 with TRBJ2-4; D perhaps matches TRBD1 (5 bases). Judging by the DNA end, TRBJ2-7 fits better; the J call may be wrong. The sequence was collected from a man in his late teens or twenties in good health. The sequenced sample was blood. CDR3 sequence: CASRWGLEYEQYF. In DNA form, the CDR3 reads TGTGCCAGCAGGTGGGGCCTAGAATACGAGCAGTACTTC.